There are many counts of the clone carrying this TCR beta chain. The antigen is not known. The CDR3 consists of 15 residues. Trimming shortened V by 1 base and J by 4 bases, and 11 bases separated the two germline ends. Germline V lookup: CDR1 LGHDT, CDR2 YNNKEL (reference sequence). This entry belongs to a study of T cells in Graves' hyperthyroidism and ophthalmopathy. Study background: Once the initial diagnosis was made, peripheral blood was obtained before any treatment.

The investigators amplified TCR beta CDR3 regions from RNA transcripts. Carried out on the TCR CDR3, a first-round RT-PCR used the HTBI primer set. Each CDR3 protein gets one entry after TCRdb re-called the multiplex PCR reads with MiXCR. The table includes 650,000 to 700,000 distinct CDR3 sequences, 17% detected once. General study points: Ophthalmopathy was told apart from stable hyperthyroidism by a 13 V-J model.

The chain recombines TRBV3-1 with TRBJ2-1; D gene ambiguous. Sequencing was done on a sample of blood. The receptor was isolated from a man between 50 and 59 years old with Graves' hyperthyroidism. This chain's CDR3 is CASSQGPSEYNEQFF. The CDR3 DNA sequence: TGTGCCAGCAGCCAAGGCCCGTCCGAGTACAATGAGCAGTTCTTC.